This T cell receptor beta chain emerged from a study of T cell responses to AZD1222 COVID-19 vaccine. Broader study findings: Two doses of AZD1222 preceded a rise in Spike-specific TCR breadth and depth. Donors were chiefly white British, with a greater number of females, and clonal diversity was perhaps underestimated.

This CDR3 comprises 18 residues. Germline V gives CDR1 MGHRA, CDR2 YSYEKL. Deletions cut 2 bases from V and 2 bases from J, with 19 bases between. As to this clone: Its antigen is currently unknown.

Produced via immunoSEQ multiplex PCR; TCRdb's table is partial and in-frame only. The sample shows 120,000 or so clones, more than 85% of them seen only once. V usage is TRBV4-1 and J usage is TRBJ1-3, with D possibly being TRBD1 (6 bases). This clonotype was obtained from an adult in good health. The sample in question was peripheral blood, obtained on day 0 of MenACWY control vaccination. The CDR3 DNA reads as TGCGCCAGCAGCCAAAGACAGGTCCTACGTGGCGCTGGAAACACCATATATTTT. It is translated as CASSQRQVLRGAGNTIYF.